This T cell receptor (beta chain) was recorded in a study of blood T cells in healthy people across ages. The CDR3 loop spans 11 amino acids. V lost 4 bases, J lost 6 bases, and 3 bases lay in between. Germline CDR1 SNHLY, CDR2 FYNNEI. Each sample yielded at least 6 micrograms of PBMC total RNA. The second PCR ran about 6 to 11 cycles with a sample-barcoded 5' primer and J-beta primers. In TCRdb, the 5' RACE reads were re-called with MiXCR into one record per CDR3 protein. Here the sample spans about 930,000 distinct CDR3 sequences, 29% being singletons. A further study also used this sample, focusing on T cells of mothers and their children. In that study: Donation was provided by three healthy Caucasian mothers along with their six children. M1S, a second-PCR primer, added sample barcodes and 2-4 random nucleotides.

The gene calls are TRBV2 and TRBJ2-2, with D uncertain. The source of this sequence is a woman aged 40 to 50 in good health. The specimen sequenced was blood. The CDR3 region is CASSAAGELFF. The CDR3 DNA reads TGTGCCAGCAGTGCTGCCGGGGAGCTGTTTTTT. The full variable domain, its missing parts supplied by reference TRBV2 and TRBJ2-2, is EPEVTQTPSHQVTQMGQEVILRCVPISNHLYFYWYRQILGQKVEFLVSFYNNEISEKSEIFDDQFSVERPDGSNFTLKIRSTKLEDSAMYFCASSAAGELFFGEGSRLTVL.